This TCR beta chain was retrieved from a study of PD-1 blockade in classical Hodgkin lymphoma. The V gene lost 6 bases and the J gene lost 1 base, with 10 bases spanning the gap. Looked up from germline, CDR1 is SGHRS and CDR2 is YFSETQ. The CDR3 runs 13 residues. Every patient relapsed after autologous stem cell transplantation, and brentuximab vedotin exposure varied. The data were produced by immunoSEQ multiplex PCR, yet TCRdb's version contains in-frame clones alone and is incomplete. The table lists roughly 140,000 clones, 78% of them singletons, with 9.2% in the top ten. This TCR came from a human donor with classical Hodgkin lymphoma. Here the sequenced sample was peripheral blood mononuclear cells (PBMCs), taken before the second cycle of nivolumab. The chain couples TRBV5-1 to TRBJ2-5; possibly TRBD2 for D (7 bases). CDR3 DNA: TGCGCCAGCAAAGGGGGGGTCCAAGAGACCCAGTACTTC. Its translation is CASKGGVQETQYF.